The sequence of this T cell receptor delta chain was determined in a study of gamma delta lymphoproliferative disorders and STAT genes. Background on the study: Each gamma-chain library started from at least 50 ng of genomic DNA, using the LymphoTrack Dx TCRG Assay.

V lost 2 bases and J lost 1; bases outside the gene matches: 30. The germline CDR1 and CDR2 sequences are TSWWSYY and QGS. The CDR3 extends over 24 amino acids. TCRdb reanalysed the multiplex PCR reads with CATT. Of 1,200 to 1,500 delta-chain clones listed, approximately 0.94% are singletons. A remark on this clone: TCRdb assigns this DNA the protein of a much larger clone, which departs from its translation at residue 18; this likely reflects a read error, and the protein shown comes from translating the DNA.

Genomic DNA from isolated PBMCs served as the sequencing template. This rearrangement joins TRDV1 to TRDJ1; TRDD3 aligns across 8 bases. Sequencing was performed on blood. The receptor was derived from a human donor in good health. The CDR3 region has the DNA TGTGCTCTTGGGGAATATTTGGTCGCCAATTTCATAACTGGGGGCCCGAAGTTCACCGATAAACTCATCTTT. This translates into CALGEYLVANFITGGPKFTDKLIF.